This record concerns one T cell receptor beta chain sequence. No antigen is known for it. This CDR3 comprises 15 residues. The germline V gene has CDR1 SGHVS and CDR2 FQNEAQ. V gave up 2 bases and J gave up 2 bases, with 13 bases separating them. MiXCR, applied by TCRdb to the reads, yields one record per CDR3 protein. This table holds approximately 73,000 distinct CDR3 sequences, roughly 40% found once. The sample comes from a study of T cell repertoires in cytomegalovirus infection. Whole-study context: TCR beta signatures that were public indicated CMV infection and matching HLA type. General observations from the study: Ex vivo responses were dominated by HLA-C-restricted CMV-specific TCR beta clonotypes. There were carriers of CMV plus the relevant HLA, and cumulative public TCR beta family frequency identified them.

This receptor was obtained from a human donor in good health (CMV status not recorded). Some clones in this sample may be carry-over from other donors' samples. The chain links TRBV7-8 to TRBJ2-7, with a tentative D call TRBD1 (6 bases). Sequenced material: CD8+ T cells from cultured PBMCs, taken from culture after CMV antigen stimulation. DNA for the CDR3: TGTGCCAGCAGCTTACGAACAGGGAGTGCCTACGAGCAGTACTTC. Translating gives CASSLRTGSAYEQYF.